Each of the 15 T cell receptor beta chains below was sequenced from the same sample in a study of blood T cell repertoires in COVID-19. The protocol was immunoSEQ multiplex PCR, while the TCRdb copy is restricted to in-frame clones and leaves out a portion. The repertoire has some 150,000 clones, about 85% of them found once; the top ten carry approximately 1.1%. Input material: peripheral blood. The receptors derive from a man between 60 and 70 years old who had recovered from COVID-19.

The chain couples TRBV3-1 (or the pseudogene TRBV3-2) to TRBJ2-3, with TRBD2 matching over 7 bases. The CDR3 covers 13 residues. Trimming removed 4 bases from V and 4 bases from J; junction bases left unmatched: 2. Germline CDR1 is LGHDT and CDR2 is YNNKEL (reference sequence). The chain's CDR3 is CASSPRGADTQYF. CDR3 sequence (DNA): TGTGCCAGCAGCCCCCGGGGGGCAGATACGCAGTATTTT.

The chain carries TRBV24-1 and TRBJ1-1, with D perhaps TRBD1 (5 bases). The CDR3 is made up of 13 amino acids. The V and J ends lost 9 bases and 5 bases respectively, with 15 bases between them. Germline V gene data show CDR1 as KGHDR and CDR2 as SFDVKD. CDR3 loop: CATRGSGGTEAFF. The CDR3 nucleotides read TGTGCCACCCGGGGGTCGGGGGGAACTGAAGCTTTCTTT.

V and J are TRBV7-2 and TRBJ2-1; a weak D match, TRBD2 (6 bases). This CDR3 region has 14 residues. Germline assignment: CDR1 SGHTA and CDR2 FQGNSA. Trimming stripped 6 bases from V and 5 bases from J, with 14 bases between. The CDR3 nucleotides are TGTGCCAGCAGTTCCCGGGGGACCCACAATGAGCAGTTCTTC. Residues: CASSSRGTHNEQFF.

The chain couples TRBV18 to TRBJ1-4; TRBD1 matches 8 bases. This CDR3 is 14 amino acids long. V lost 2 bases and J lost 7; bases outside the gene matches: 3. Looked up from germline, CDR1 is KGHSH and CDR2 is LQKENI. The CDR3 loop is CASSPSGGFEKLFF. CDR3 nucleotides: TGTGCCAGCTCACCATCAGGGGGCTTTGAAAAACTGTTTTTT. Based on the CDR3 plus reference TRBV18 and TRBJ1-4, the full variable domain is NAGVMQNPRHLVRRRGQEARLRCSPMKGHSHVYWYRQLPEEGLKFMVYLQKENIIDESGMPKERFSAEFPKEGPSILRIQQVVRGDSAAYFCASSPSGGFEKLFFGSGTQLSVL.

This chain links TRBV30 with TRBJ1-1, with a weak D call TRBD1 (6 bases). CDR1 is GTSNPN, CDR2 SVGIG, per germline (reference sequence). The CDR3 contains 12 residues. The germline V and J ends were trimmed by 1 base and 9 bases, with 12 bases remaining between them. The CDR3 sequence: CAWSAFGGKAFF. DNA of the CDR3: TGTGCCTGGAGTGCCTTTGGGGGCAAAGCTTTCTTT.

The gene calls are TRBV6-5 and TRBJ2-7, with 7 nucleotides matching TRBD1. Unmatched junction bases numbered 9, after V lost 6 bases and J lost 4 bases. The germline gives CDR1 MNHEY, CDR2 SVGAGI. The CDR3 extends over 14 amino acids. The CDR3 is CASSPRQGGYEQYF. For the CDR3, the DNA is TGTGCCAGCAGCCCCAGACAGGGCGGATACGAGCAGTACTTC.

The chain joins TRBV7-2 to TRBJ2-7, with D uncertain. Germline V lookup: CDR1 SGHTA, CDR2 FQGNSA. The CDR3 spans 11 residues. V was clipped by 5 bases and J by 7 bases, with 9 bases between them. The DNA for the CDR3 is TGTGCCAGCAGCCGAGACGGGGAGCAGTACTTC. This sequence encodes CASSRDGEQYF.

V is TRBV25-1 and J is TRBJ1-4, with D possibly being TRBD1 (6 bases). The CDR3 runs 16 residues. Germline CDR1 is MGHDK and CDR2 is SYGVNS. The V end lost 4 bases, the J end lost 1 base, and 13 bases lay between the germline ends. As DNA, the CDR3 is TGTGCCAGCAGTGGACTAGGGGGGGTAACTAATGAAAAACTGTTTTTT. This codes for CASSGLGGVTNEKLFF.

The chain recombines TRBV27 with TRBJ2-7; 7 nucleotides agree with TRBD1. CDR1 is MNHEY and CDR2 is SMNVEV in the germline V gene (reference sequence). The ends lost 6 bases at V and 3 bases at J; junction bases unmatched: 8. The CDR3 consists of 14 residues. The CDR3 sequence: CASSRGQTFYEQYF. DNA for the CDR3: TGTGCCAGCAGCCGGGGACAGACCTTCTACGAGCAGTACTTC.

Concerning this clone itself: The sample carries other DNA sequences with the same CDR3. The chain links TRBV11-1 to TRBJ1-1, with D possibly TRBD1 on 6 matching bases. V was pared by 5 bases and J by 1 base, with 11 bases between. The CDR3 spans 14 residues. Per germline, CDR1 SGHAT and CDR2 FQDESV (reference sequence). The CDR3 is CASSPGHGNTEAFF. DNA of the CDR3: TGTGCCAGCAGCCCGGGACACGGGAACACTGAAGCTTTCTTT.

This chain connects TRBV5-1 to TRBJ1-4; 12 nucleotides agree with TRBD1. Trimming took 4 bases from V and 1 from J; bases not matched to a gene: 8. In germline, CDR1 is SGHRS, CDR2 YFSETQ. This CDR3 has 18 amino acids. CDR3 in amino acids: CASSRGQGAAGTNEKLFF. DNA of the CDR3: TGCGCCAGCAGCCGGGGACAGGGGGCTGCGGGAACTAATGAAAAACTGTTTTTT.

CDR3 sequence reads: CASSQGPSSGGASSEQYF. For the CDR3, the DNA is TGTGCCAGCAGCCAAGGCCCCTCCAGCGGGGGGGCGAGCAGCGAGCAGTACTTC. The chain carries TRBV3-1 (or the pseudogene TRBV3-2) and TRBJ2-7, with 10 bases aligning to TRBD2. Germline lookup yields CDR1 LGHDT and CDR2 YNNKEL (reference sequence). V was pared by 1 base and J by 6 bases, with 15 bases of the junction left unmatched. There are 18 residues in the CDR3.

V usage is TRBV7-8 and J usage is TRBJ2-7; D unresolved. Germline V gives CDR1 SGHVS, CDR2 FQNEAQ. V gave up 0 bases and J gave up 0 bases, with 6 bases separating them. The CDR3 covers 14 residues. CDR3 protein: CASSLAGLSYEQYF. The CDR3 nucleotides are TGTGCCAGCAGCTTAGCTGGCCTCTCCTACGAGCAGTACTTC.

The genes are TRBV6-2 or TRBV6-3 and TRBJ1-4; D might be TRBD1 (5 bases). Trimming shortened V by 5 bases and J by 4 bases, and 11 bases separated the two germline ends. Germline assignment: CDR1 MNHEY and CDR2 SVGEGT. The CDR3 is 14 amino acids. CDR3 DNA: TGTGCCAGCAGTCCCCACGGGGGTAATGAAAAACTGTTTTTT. It specifies CASSPHGGNEKLFF.

This rearrangement joins TRBV19 to TRBJ1-6; a possible D gene is TRBD1 (5 bases). V shed 5 bases and J shed 0 bases, with 17 bases lying between them. CDR1 is LNHDA and CDR2 is SQIVND in the germline V gene (reference sequence). The CDR3 spans 18 residues. As DNA, the CDR3 is TGTGCCAGTAGTGCTGACGGGGGGAAGAGCTCCTATAATTCACCCCTCCACTTT. Translation gives CASSADGGKSSYNSPLHF.